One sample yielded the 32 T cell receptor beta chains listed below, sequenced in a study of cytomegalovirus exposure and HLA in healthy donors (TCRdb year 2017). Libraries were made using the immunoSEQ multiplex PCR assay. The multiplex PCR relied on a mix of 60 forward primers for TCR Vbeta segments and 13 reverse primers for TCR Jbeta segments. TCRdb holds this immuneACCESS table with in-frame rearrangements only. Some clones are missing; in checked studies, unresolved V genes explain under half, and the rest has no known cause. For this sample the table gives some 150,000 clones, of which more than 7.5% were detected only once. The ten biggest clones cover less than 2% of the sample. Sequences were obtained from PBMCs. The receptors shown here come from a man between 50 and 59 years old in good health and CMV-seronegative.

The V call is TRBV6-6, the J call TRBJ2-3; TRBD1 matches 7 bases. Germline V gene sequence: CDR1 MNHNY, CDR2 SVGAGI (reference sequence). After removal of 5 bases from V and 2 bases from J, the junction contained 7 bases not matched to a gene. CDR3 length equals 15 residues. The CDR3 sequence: CASSTRDSLTDTQYF. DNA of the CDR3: TGTGCCAGCAGTACCCGGGACAGCCTCACAGATACGCAGTATTTT.

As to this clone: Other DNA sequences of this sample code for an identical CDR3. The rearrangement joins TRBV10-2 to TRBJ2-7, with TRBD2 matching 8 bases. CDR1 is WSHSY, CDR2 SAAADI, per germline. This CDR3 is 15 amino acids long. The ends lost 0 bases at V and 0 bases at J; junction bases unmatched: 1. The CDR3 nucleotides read TGCGCCAGCAGTGAGTCGGGACTAGACTCCTACGAGCAGTACTTC. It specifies CASSESGLDSYEQYF.

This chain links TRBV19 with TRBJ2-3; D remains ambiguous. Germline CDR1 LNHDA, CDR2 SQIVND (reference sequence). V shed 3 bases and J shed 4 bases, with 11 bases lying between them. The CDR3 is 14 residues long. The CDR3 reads CASSILYTPDTQYF. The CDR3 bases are TGTGCCAGTAGTATCTTGTATACTCCAGATACGCAGTATTTT.

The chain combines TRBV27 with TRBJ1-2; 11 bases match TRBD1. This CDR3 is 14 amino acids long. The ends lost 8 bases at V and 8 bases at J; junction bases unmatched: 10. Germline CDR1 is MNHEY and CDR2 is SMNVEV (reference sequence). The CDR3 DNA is TGTGCCAGCGGGTCAGGACAGGGGGCGCGCGGCTACACCTTC. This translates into CASGSGQGARGYTF.

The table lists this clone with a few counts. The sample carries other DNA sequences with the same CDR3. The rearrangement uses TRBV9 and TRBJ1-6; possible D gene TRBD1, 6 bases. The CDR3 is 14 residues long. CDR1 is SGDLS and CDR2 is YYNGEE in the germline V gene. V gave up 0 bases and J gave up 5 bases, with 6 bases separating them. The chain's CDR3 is CASSVAGDNSPLHF. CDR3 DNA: TGTGCCAGCAGCGTAGCAGGGGATAATTCACCCCTCCACTTT.

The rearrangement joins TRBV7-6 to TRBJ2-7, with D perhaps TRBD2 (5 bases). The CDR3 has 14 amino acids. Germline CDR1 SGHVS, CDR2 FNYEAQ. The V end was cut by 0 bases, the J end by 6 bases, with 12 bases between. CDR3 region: CASSLARGGGEQYF. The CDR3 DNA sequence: TGTGCCAGCAGCTTAGCGCGCGGAGGAGGCGAGCAGTACTTC.

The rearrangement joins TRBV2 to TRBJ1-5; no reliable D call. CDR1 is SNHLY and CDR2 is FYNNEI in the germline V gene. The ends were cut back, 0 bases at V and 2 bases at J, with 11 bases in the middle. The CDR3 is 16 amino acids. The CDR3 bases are TGTGCCAGCAGTGAAGCCCGGGAGGGAGGCAATCAGCCCCAGCATTTT. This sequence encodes CASSEAREGGNQPQHF. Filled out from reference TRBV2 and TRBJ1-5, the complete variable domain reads EPEVTQTPSHQVTQMGQEVILRCVPISNHLYFYWYRQILGQKVEFLVSFYNNEISEKSEIFDDQFSVERPDGSNFTLKIRSTKLEDSAMYFCASSEAREGGNQPQHFGDGTRLSIL.

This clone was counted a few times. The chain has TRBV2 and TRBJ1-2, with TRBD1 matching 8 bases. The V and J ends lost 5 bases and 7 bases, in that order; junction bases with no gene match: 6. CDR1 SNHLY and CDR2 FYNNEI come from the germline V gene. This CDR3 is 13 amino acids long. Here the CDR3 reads CASSLTGAGGYTF. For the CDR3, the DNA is TGTGCCAGCAGTCTGACAGGGGCTGGTGGCTACACCTTC.

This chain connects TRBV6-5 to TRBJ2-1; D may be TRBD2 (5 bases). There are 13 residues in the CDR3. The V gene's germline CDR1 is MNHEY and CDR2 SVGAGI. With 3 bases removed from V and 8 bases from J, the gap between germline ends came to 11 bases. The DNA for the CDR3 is TGTGCCAGCAGTTATTCGGGGAGAGATGAGCAGTTCTTC. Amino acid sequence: CASSYSGRDEQFF.

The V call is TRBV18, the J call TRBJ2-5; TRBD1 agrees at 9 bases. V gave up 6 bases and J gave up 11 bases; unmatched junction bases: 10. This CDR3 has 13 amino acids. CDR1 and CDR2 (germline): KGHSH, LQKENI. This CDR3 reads CASSSGQGLEQYF. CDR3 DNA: TGTGCCAGCTCCTCGGGACAGGGATTAGAGCAGTACTTC.

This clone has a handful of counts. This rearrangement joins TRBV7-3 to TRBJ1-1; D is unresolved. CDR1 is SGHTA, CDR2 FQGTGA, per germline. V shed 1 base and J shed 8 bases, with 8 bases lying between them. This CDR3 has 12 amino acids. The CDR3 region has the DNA TGTGCCAGCAGCTTAAGCGGTGGGGAAGCTTTCTTT. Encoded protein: CASSLSGGEAFF.

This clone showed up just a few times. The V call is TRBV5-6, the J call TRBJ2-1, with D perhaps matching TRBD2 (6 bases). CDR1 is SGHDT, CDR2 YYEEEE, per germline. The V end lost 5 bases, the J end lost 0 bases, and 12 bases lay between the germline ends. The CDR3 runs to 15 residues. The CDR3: CASRPTGVSYNEQFF. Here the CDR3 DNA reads TGTGCCAGCAGACCTACGGGGGTCTCCTACAATGAGCAGTTCTTC.

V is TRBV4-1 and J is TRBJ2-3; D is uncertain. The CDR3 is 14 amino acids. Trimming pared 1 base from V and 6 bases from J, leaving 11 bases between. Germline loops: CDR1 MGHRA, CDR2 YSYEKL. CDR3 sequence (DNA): TGCGCCAGCAGCCAAGTAACCTCCCGGGATACGCAGTATTTT. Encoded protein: CASSQVTSRDTQYF.

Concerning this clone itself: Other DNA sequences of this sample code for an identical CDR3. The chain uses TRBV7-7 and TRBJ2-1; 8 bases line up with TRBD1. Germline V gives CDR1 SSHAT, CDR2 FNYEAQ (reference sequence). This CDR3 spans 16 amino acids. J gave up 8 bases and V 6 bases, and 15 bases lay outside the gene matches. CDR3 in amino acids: CASREWSGLQGDEQFF. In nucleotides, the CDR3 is TGTGCCAGCAGGGAGTGGTCTGGACTACAGGGGGATGAGCAGTTCTTC.

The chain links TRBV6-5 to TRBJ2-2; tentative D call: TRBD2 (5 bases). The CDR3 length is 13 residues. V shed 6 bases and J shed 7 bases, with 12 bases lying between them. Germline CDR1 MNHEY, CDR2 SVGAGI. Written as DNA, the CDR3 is TGTGCCAGCAGGGTCGGGGTTGACGGGGAGCTGTTTTTT. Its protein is CASRVGVDGELFF.

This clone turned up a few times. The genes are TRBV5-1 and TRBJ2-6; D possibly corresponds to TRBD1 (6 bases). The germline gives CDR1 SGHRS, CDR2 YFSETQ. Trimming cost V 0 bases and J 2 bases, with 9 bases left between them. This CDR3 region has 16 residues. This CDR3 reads CASSLETGPGANVLTF. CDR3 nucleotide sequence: TGCGCCAGCAGCTTGGAAACAGGGCCTGGGGCCAACGTCCTGACTTTC.

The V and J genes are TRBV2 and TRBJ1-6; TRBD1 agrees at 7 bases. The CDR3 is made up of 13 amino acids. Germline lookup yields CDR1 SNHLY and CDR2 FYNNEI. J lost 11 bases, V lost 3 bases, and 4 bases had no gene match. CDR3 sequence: CASSEGDSTPLHF. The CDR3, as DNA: TGTGCCAGCAGTGAGGGGGACAGTACACCCCTCCACTTT.

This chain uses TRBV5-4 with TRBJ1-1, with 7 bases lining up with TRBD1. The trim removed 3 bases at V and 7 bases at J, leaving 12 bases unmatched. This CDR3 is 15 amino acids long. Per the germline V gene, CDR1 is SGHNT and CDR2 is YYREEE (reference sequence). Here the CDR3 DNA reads TGTGCCAGCAGCTCGATCGACAGGGCCGAAGGTGAAGCTTTCTTT. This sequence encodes CASSSIDRAEGEAFF.

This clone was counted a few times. CDR3 residues: CASSLDAGLETQYF. In nucleotides, the CDR3 is TGTGCCAGCAGCTTAGACGCTGGGCTAGAGACCCAGTACTTC. The V gene is TRBV7-9, the J gene TRBJ2-5; no clear D gene. Germline CDR1 and CDR2: SEHNR and FQNEAQ (reference sequence). The CDR3 is made up of 14 amino acids. The ends were cut back, 1 base at V and 4 bases at J, with 10 bases in the middle.

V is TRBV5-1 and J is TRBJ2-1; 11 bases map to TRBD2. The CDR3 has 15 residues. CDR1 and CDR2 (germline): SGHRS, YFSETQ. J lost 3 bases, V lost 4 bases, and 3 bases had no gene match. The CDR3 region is CASSQGTSGYNEQFF. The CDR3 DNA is TGCGCCAGCAGCCAAGGGACTAGCGGCTACAATGAGCAGTTCTTC.

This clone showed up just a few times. DNA for the CDR3: TGTGCCAGCAGCCAAGATCCCAGCGGGCCTAACAATGAGCAGTTCTTC. Its protein is CASSQDPSGPNNEQFF. The chain employs TRBV4-2 and TRBJ2-1, with D tentatively TRBD2 (6 bases). CDR1 is LGHNA and CDR2 is YNFKEQ in the germline V gene. The CDR3 has 16 residues. Trimming left V 0 bases short and J 5 bases short, with 14 bases between.

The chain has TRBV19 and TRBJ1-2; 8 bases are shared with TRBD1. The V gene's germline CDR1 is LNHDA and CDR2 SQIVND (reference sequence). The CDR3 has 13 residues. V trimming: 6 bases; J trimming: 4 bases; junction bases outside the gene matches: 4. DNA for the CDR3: TGTGCCAGTAGACGGGACAGGTTCTATGGCTACACCTTC. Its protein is CASRRDRFYGYTF.

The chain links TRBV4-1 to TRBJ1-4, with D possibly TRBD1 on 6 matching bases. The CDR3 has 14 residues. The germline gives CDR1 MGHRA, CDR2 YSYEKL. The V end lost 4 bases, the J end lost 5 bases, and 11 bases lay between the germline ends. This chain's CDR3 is CASSLGTRNEKLFF. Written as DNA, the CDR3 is TGCGCCAGCAGCCTTGGGACAAGGAATGAAAAACTGTTTTTT.

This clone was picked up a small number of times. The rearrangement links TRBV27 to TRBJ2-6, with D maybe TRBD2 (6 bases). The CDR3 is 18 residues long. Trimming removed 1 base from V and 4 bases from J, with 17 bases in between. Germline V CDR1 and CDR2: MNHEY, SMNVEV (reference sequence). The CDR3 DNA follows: TGTGCCAGCAGTTTATATCCGGCAGGGAGGCCCGGGGCCAACGTCCTGACTTTC. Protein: CASSLYPAGRPGANVLTF.

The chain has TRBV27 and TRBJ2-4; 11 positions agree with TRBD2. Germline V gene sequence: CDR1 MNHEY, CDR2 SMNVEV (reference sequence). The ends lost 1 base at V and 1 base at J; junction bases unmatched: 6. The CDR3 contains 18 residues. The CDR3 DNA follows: TGTGCCAGCAGTTTATATGTGACTAGCGGGAAGGCCAAAAACATTCAGTACTTC. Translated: CASSLYVTSGKAKNIQYF.

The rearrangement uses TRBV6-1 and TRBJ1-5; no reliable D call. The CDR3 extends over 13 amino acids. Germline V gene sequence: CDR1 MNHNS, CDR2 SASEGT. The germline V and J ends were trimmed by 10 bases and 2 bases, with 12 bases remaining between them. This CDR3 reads CATEKRGNQPQHF. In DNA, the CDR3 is TGTGCCACCGAAAAGAGGGGCAATCAGCCCCAGCATTTT.

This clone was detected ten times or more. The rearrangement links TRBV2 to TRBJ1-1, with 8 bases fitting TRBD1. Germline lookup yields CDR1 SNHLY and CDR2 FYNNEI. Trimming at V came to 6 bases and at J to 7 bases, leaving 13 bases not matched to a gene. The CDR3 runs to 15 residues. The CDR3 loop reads CASRDPTGEHGEAFF. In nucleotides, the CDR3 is TGTGCCAGCAGGGACCCGACAGGGGAGCACGGTGAAGCTTTCTTT.

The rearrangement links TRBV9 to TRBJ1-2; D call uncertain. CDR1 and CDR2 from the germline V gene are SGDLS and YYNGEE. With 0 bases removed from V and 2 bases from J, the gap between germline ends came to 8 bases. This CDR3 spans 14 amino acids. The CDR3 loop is CASSVAELNYGYTF. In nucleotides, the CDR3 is TGTGCCAGCAGCGTAGCAGAATTAAACTATGGCTACACCTTC. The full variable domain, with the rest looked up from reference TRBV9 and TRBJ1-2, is DSGVTQTPKHLITATGQRVTLRCSPRSGDLSVYWYQQSLDQGLQFLIQYYNGEERAKGNILERFSAQQFPDLHSELNLSSLELGDSALYFCASSVAELNYGYTFGSGTRLTVV.

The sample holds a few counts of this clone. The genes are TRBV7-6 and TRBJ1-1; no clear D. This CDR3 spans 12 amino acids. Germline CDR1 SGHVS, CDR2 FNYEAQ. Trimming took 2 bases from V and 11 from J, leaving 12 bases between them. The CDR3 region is CASSLLGSSAFF. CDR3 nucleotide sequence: TGTGCCAGCAGCTTATTGGGCAGTTCGGCTTTCTTT.

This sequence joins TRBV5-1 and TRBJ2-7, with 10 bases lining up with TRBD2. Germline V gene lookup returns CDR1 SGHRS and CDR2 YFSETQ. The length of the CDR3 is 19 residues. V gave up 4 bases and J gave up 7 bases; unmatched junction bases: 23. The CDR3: CASSLKLTSGPPSDREQYF. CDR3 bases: TGCGCCAGCAGCCTAAAACTGACTAGCGGGCCGCCCTCTGATCGGGAGCAGTACTTC.

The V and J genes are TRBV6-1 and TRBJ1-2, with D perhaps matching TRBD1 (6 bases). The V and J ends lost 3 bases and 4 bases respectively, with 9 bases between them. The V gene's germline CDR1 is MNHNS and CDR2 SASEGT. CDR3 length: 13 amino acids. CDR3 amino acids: CASSDGQLYGYTF. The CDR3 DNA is TGTGCCAGCAGTGATGGACAGCTCTATGGCTACACCTTC.

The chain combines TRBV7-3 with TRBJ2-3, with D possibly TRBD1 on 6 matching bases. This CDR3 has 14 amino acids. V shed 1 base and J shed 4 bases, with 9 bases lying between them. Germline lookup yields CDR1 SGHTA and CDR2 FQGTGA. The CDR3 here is CASSLSSGADTQYF. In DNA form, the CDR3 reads TGTGCCAGCAGCTTAAGCTCAGGGGCAGATACGCAGTATTTT.